The table lists the clone carrying this T cell receptor (beta chain) with many counts. Its antigen remains unknown. Each 10 ml fresh peripheral blood draw supplied the PBMCs. This sample is part of a study of T cells in Graves' hyperthyroidism and ophthalmopathy. Regarding the study as a whole: Among clonotypes expanded in thyroid above 0.001, most were also found in blood. A model of 13 V-J features distinguished ophthalmopathy from stable hyperthyroidism. The model predicted ophthalmopathy a median around seven months before onset.

Researchers took RNA transcripts and amplified the TCR beta CDR3 regions from them. HTBI primers were used for first-round RT-PCR of the TCR CDR3. Using its own MiXCR run on the multiplex PCR reads, TCRdb lists one record per CDR3 protein. This sample yields a few hundred thousand distinct CDR3 sequences, of which approximately 15% are seen a single time; around 32% belongs to the top ten. The CDR3 length is 15 residues. The germline V and J ends were trimmed by 2 bases and 0 bases, with 7 bases remaining between them. CDR1 SGHAT and CDR2 FQNNGV come from the germline V gene. Sequenced sample: blood. The source of this sequence is a woman in her forties with Graves' ophthalmopathy. V usage is TRBV11-2 and J usage is TRBJ2-2; D uncertain. The CDR3 loop reads CASSLRITNTGELFF. CDR3 DNA: TGTGCCAGCAGCTTACGGATTACGAACACCGGGGAGCTGTTTTTT.